This entry concerns a single T cell receptor (beta chain). These data originate in a study of blood T cell repertoires in COVID-19. Study-level information: Spain, Italy and the United States supplied samples that represented acute and convalescent COVID-19. In each case, the material was cDNA or gDNA derived from T cells, B-cell-depleted T cells, or PBMCs.

The repertoire was sequenced with immunoSEQ multiplex PCR; TCRdb's copy has only in-frame clones and lacks some. The sample yields 250,000 or so clones, approximately 87% seen once. Germline V gene sequence: CDR1 SGHTA, CDR2 FQGNSA. The CDR3 is made up of 14 amino acids. The germline V and J ends were trimmed by 4 bases and 6 bases, with 15 bases remaining between them. The chain couples TRBV7-2 to TRBJ1-2; D is perhaps TRBD1 (5 bases). Sequencing was done on a sample of peripheral blood. This clonotype was sampled from a man aged 60 to 69 with acute or convalescent COVID-19. For the CDR3, the DNA is TGTGCCAGCAGCTCCGATCTATGGGGGGATGGCTACACCTTC. Translating it yields CASSSDLWGDGYTF.